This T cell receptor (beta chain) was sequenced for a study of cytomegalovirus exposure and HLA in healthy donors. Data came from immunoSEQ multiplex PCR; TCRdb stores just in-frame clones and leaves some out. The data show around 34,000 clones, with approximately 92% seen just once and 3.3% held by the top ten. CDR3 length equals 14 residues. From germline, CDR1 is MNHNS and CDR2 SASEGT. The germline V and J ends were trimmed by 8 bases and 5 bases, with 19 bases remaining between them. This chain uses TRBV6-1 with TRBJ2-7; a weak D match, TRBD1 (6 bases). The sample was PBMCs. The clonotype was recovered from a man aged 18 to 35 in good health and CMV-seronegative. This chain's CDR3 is CASPPRGIEDEQYF. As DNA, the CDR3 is TGTGCCAGCCCCCCCAGGGGTATTGAGGACGAGCAGTACTTC.